This entry features one T cell receptor (beta chain) sequence. Germline V gene sequence: CDR1 SNHLY, CDR2 FYNNEI. This CDR3 is built from 16 residues. Germline trimming cut 5 bases from V and 5 bases from J; bases unmatched to any gene: 6. The source of the sample is a study of blood T cell repertoires in COVID-19. At the level of the study: Collection of acute and convalescent COVID-19 samples took place in the United States, Italy and Spain. Nucleic acid was either cDNA or gDNA, and it came from T cells, B-cell-depleted T cells, or PBMCs.

Clones were sequenced by immunoSEQ multiplex PCR, and TCRdb holds only the in-frame ones, with some missing. Counted here are approximately 500,000 clones, roughly 89% occurring once; the ten biggest clones make up around 7.8%. This sequence joins TRBV2 and TRBJ1-6, with 10 positions matching TRBD1. Sequenced: peripheral blood. This clonotype was obtained from a woman in her forties or fifties with COVID-19, enrolled during active disease. This CDR3 is CASSRDRGFDNSPLHF. The CDR3 coding sequence is TGTGCCAGCAGTCGGGACAGGGGCTTTGATAATTCACCCCTCCACTTT. The full variable domain, in which reference TRBV2 and TRBJ1-6 provide the parts outside the CDR3, is EPEVTQTPSHQVTQMGQEVILRCVPISNHLYFYWYRQILGQKVEFLVSFYNNEISEKSEIFDDQFSVERPDGSNFTLKIRSTKLEDSAMYFCASSRDRGFDNSPLHFGNGTRLTVT.